This TCR beta chain was recovered during a study of control samples from healthy donors and cancer patients. Sequenced by immunoSEQ multiplex PCR; TCRdb stores in-frame clones only, minus some. The data contain under 80,000 clones, approximately 84% of them singletons. The V and J ends lost 3 bases and 4 bases, in that order; junction bases with no gene match: 6. The germline gives CDR1 SGHRS, CDR2 YFSETQ. This CDR3 has 14 amino acids. The sequenced material came from blood. The sequence was collected from a man aged 45-65 years in good health. The chain has TRBV5-1 and TRBJ1-1, with TRBD1 matching 7 bases. The CDR3 coding sequence is TGCGCCAGCAGCTACACAGGGGTCATCACTGAAGCTTTCTTT. This gives the protein CASSYTGVITEAFF.